Listed here are 29 T cell receptor beta chains from one sample, sequenced in a study of cytomegalovirus exposure and HLA in healthy donors (dated by TCRdb to about 2017). The library came from the immunoSEQ multiplex PCR assay. For the multiplex PCR, a mixture combining 60 forward primers for TCR Vbeta segments and 13 reverse primers for TCR Jbeta segments was used. The immuneACCESS repertoire file appears here via TCRdb, limited to in-frame rearrangements. These files lack a portion of the clones; in checked studies, under half of the deficit traces to unresolved V genes, and the cause of the others is not known. In all, the sample holds about 130,000 clones, and about 78% of those were seen once. The ten largest make up less than 4.5% of the sample. Sequenced material: PBMCs. The source is a young man in good health and CMV-seronegative.

CDR3 nucleotide sequence: TGTGCCAGCAGCTGGACAGGTATCACTGAAGCTTTCTTT. Protein product: CASSWTGITEAFF. V gene TRBV7-9 combines with J gene TRBJ1-1; 7 positions agree with TRBD1. Looked up from germline, CDR1 is SEHNR and CDR2 is FQNEAQ (reference sequence). The CDR3 extends over 13 amino acids. After removal of 4 bases from V and 4 bases from J, the junction contained 3 bases not matched to a gene.

The chain recombines TRBV7-2 with TRBJ1-5, with D perhaps TRBD1 (5 bases). V was pared by 3 bases and J by 6 bases, with 9 bases between. CDR3 length: 13 amino acids. Germline CDR1 reads SGHTA; CDR2 reads FQGNSA. DNA of the CDR3: TGTGCCAGCAGCTTCGGAGGGGTTCAGCCCCAGCATTTT. Translation gives CASSFGGVQPQHF.

The V and J genes are TRBV29-1 and TRBJ1-1; D gene uncertain. CDR3 size: 13 residues. Trimming took off 5 bases at V and 0 bases at J, with 10 bases between the two ends. Looked up from germline, CDR1 is SQVTM and CDR2 is ANQGSEA. The DNA for the CDR3 is TGCAGCGTTAAACCTCGCGTGAACACTGAAGCTTTCTTT. Its protein is CSVKPRVNTEAFF.

V usage is TRBV6-6 and J usage is TRBJ2-7, with D perhaps matching TRBD2 (5 bases). Germline values: CDR1 MNHNY, CDR2 SVGAGI (reference sequence). The V gene lost 7 bases and the J gene lost 4 bases, with 8 bases spanning the gap. This CDR3 contains 11 residues. The CDR3 here is CASTPGYEQYF. For the CDR3, the DNA is TGTGCCAGCACGCCGGGGTACGAGCAGTACTTC.

This clone was detected once. This chain uses TRBV9 with TRBJ2-6, with a possible D match to TRBD1 (6 bases). Germline V gene data show CDR1 as SGDLS and CDR2 as YYNGEE. The ends were cut back, 0 bases at V and 4 bases at J, with 17 bases in the middle. The CDR3 totals 18 residues. The CDR3 is CASSVEGTRLAGANVLTF. The CDR3 DNA is TGTGCCAGCAGCGTAGAGGGGACACGTTTGGCAGGGGCCAACGTCCTGACTTTC.

This clone has a single count. The chain joins TRBV19 to TRBJ1-5; D perhaps matches TRBD1 (5 bases). Deletions cut 6 bases from V and 0 bases from J, with 18 bases between. The CDR3 has 17 amino acids. CDR1 is LNHDA and CDR2 is SQIVND in the germline V gene (reference sequence). In DNA, the CDR3 is TGTGCCAGTAGCCAAAGGACGGTCAGGGATAGCAATCAGCCCCAGCATTTT. It encodes CASSQRTVRDSNQPQHF.

This rearrangement joins TRBV21-1 to TRBJ2-6; the table's D call, TRBD1, has no DNA check behind it. TRBV21-1 is assigned pseudogene status. The CDR3 runs to 17 residues. This chain's CDR3 is CASSPGTGGPGANVLTF. DNA for the CDR3: TGTGCCAGCAGCCCGGGGACAGGGGGTCCTGGGGCCAACGTCCTGACTTTC.

V usage is TRBV9 and J usage is TRBJ2-6; 7 nucleotides line up with TRBD1. The V and J ends lost 0 bases and 2 bases, in that order; junction bases with no gene match: 5. Germline CDR1 and CDR2: SGDLS and YYNGEE. The CDR3 is 17 amino acids. CDR3 nucleotide sequence: TGTGCCAGCAGCGTAGCTGTAGGGGGCGCTGGGGCCAACGTCCTGACTTTC. Translating it yields CASSVAVGGAGANVLTF.

This clone showed up just once. The chain has TRBV18 and TRBJ1-2; tentatively, D is TRBD1 (6 bases). The CDR3 has 13 residues. In germline, CDR1 is KGHSH, CDR2 LQKENI. Trimming removed 4 bases from V and 3 bases from J, with 9 bases in between. The CDR3 sequence: CASSRSGDYGYTF. Here the CDR3 DNA reads TGTGCCAGCTCACGCTCAGGGGACTATGGCTACACCTTC.

CDR3 in amino acids: CASHSGGHEQYF. The CDR3 nucleotides read TGTGCCAGCCATAGCGGGGGGCACGAGCAGTACTTC. J is TRBJ2-7 and V is TRBV10-3; 10 positions match TRBD2. V dropped 10 bases and J dropped 5; count of bases not matched to a gene: 5. The CDR3 runs 12 residues. Germline assignment: CDR1 ENHRY and CDR2 SYGVKD.

The chain recombines TRBV9 with TRBJ2-5; TRBD2 matches 8 bases. Trimming cost V 4 bases and J 5 bases; bases outside gene matches: 16. CDR1 is SGDLS, CDR2 YYNGEE, per germline. This CDR3 region has 17 residues. The CDR3 DNA follows: TGTGCCAGCAGCCCAACAGATAGACGGGGGGGTGTGGAGACCCAGTACTTC. Encoded protein: CASSPTDRRGGVETQYF.

This clone was counted only a few times. The genes are TRBV4-1 and TRBJ1-2, with D unclear. Looked up from germline, CDR1 is MGHRA and CDR2 is YSYEKL. V was trimmed by 0 bases and J by 1 base, leaving 6 bases between them. The CDR3 has 14 amino acids. The CDR3 bases are TGCGCCAGCAGCCAAGAAAACAGTAACTATGGCTACACCTTC. Translated: CASSQENSNYGYTF.

The gene calls are TRBV5-4 and TRBJ2-7; no definite D call. Trimming removed 2 bases at V and 3 bases at J, with 6 bases between. Germline V gene data show CDR1 as SGHNT and CDR2 as YYREEE (reference sequence). The CDR3 has 12 residues. The CDR3 DNA sequence: TGTGCCAGCAGCTTTGCACACTACGAGCAGTACTTC. Protein sequence: CASSFAHYEQYF.

J is TRBJ2-7 and V is TRBV2; 9 bases agree with TRBD1. Germline V gene data show CDR1 as SNHLY and CDR2 as FYNNEI. CDR3 size: 12 residues. The CDR3: CAGGQGSNEQYF. CDR3 nucleotides: TGTGCGGGGGGACAGGGTAGCAACGAGCAGTACTTC.

CDR3 in DNA: TGTGCCAGCAGTTTTCTAGGGAGCGGAGAGACCCAGTACTTC. Its protein is CASSFLGSGETQYF. The J gene is TRBJ2-5, the V gene TRBV27; D may be TRBD2 (5 bases). Germline CDR1 is MNHEY and CDR2 is SMNVEV (reference sequence). V lost 3 bases and J 4 bases, leaving 12 bases between the germline ends. This CDR3 is built from 14 residues.

The CDR3 DNA reads TGTGCCAGCAGCGAGCATCCACCGGCGGAGAACTACGAGCAGTACTTC. It yields the protein CASSEHPPAENYEQYF. V and J are TRBV7-9 and TRBJ2-7; D gene uncertain. The CDR3 spans 16 residues. Germline CDR1 and CDR2: SEHNR and FQNEAQ (reference sequence). The germline V and J ends were trimmed by 5 bases and 3 bases, with 20 bases remaining between them.

The V gene is TRBV28, the J gene TRBJ1-2, with D tentatively TRBD1 (5 bases). Trimming removed 3 bases from V and 4 bases from J, with 9 bases in between. The CDR3 runs 13 residues. Germline lookup yields CDR1 MDHEN and CDR2 SYDVKM. In nucleotides, the CDR3 is TGTGCCAGCAGTTTGCAGGGCGGCTATGGCTACACCTTC. This codes for CASSLQGGYGYTF.

Only a few counts were recorded for this clone. This chain connects TRBV7-2 to TRBJ2-1, with D maybe TRBD2 (6 bases). Germline loops: CDR1 SGHTA, CDR2 FQGNSA. This CDR3 contains 16 residues. V lost 5 bases, J lost 0 bases, and 14 bases lay in between. CDR3 residues: CASSASRDSSYNEQFF. DNA for the CDR3: TGTGCCAGCAGCGCGAGCCGGGACTCCTCCTACAATGAGCAGTTCTTC.

The chain links TRBV27 to TRBJ2-3; possible D gene TRBD2, 6 bases. The ends were cut back, 6 bases at V and 3 bases at J, with 16 bases in the middle. Germline CDR1 is MNHEY and CDR2 is SMNVEV (reference sequence). This CDR3 comprises 15 residues. CDR3: CASRGGNSPTDTQYF. The CDR3 DNA follows: TGTGCCAGCAGAGGAGGGAATTCCCCGACAGATACGCAGTATTTT.

This rearrangement joins TRBV7-6 to TRBJ2-1, with D possibly TRBD1 on 6 matching bases. Trimming stripped 5 bases from V and 4 bases from J, with 9 bases between. The CDR3 totals 13 residues. Germline V CDR1 and CDR2: SGHVS, FNYEAQ. This CDR3 reads CASSRGQYNEQFF. In DNA form, the CDR3 reads TGTGCCAGCAGCCGAGGACAGTACAATGAGCAGTTCTTC.

This clone was seen only a few times. The gene calls are TRBV25-1 and TRBJ1-5, with TRBD1 matching 8 bases. Unmatched junction bases numbered 6, after V lost 1 base and J lost 1 base. CDR1 and CDR2 from the germline V gene are MGHDK and SYGVNS. This CDR3 comprises 17 residues. The CDR3 protein is CASSESAGGQSNQPQHF. Here the CDR3 DNA reads TGTGCCAGCAGTGAATCCGCAGGGGGCCAAAGCAATCAGCCCCAGCATTTT.

The genes are TRBV6-6 and TRBJ2-5; D is unresolved. The CDR3 contains 16 residues. CDR1 and CDR2 (germline): MNHNY, SVGAGI (reference sequence). Trimming took 2 bases from V and 5 from J, leaving 18 bases between them. The CDR3 is CASSYPWAQSIETQYF. The CDR3 DNA is TGTGCCAGCAGTTACCCATGGGCTCAGAGTATTGAGACCCAGTACTTC.

V and J are TRBV7-9 and TRBJ2-6, with a weak D call TRBD1 (5 bases). Germline V gives CDR1 SEHNR, CDR2 FQNEAQ (reference sequence). The V gene lost 5 bases and the J gene lost 0 bases, with 17 bases spanning the gap. The CDR3 covers 18 residues. Here the CDR3 reads CASSDSRTRSSGANVLTF. In DNA, the CDR3 is TGTGCCAGCAGCGATTCACGGACAAGAAGCTCTGGGGCCAACGTCCTGACTTTC.

The chain carries TRBV13 and TRBJ1-1; unclear D gene. The V gene's germline CDR1 is PRHDT and CDR2 FYEKMQ (reference sequence). V was pared by 4 bases and J by 2 bases, with 5 bases between. The CDR3 contains 12 residues. CDR3 nucleotides: TGTGCCAGCAGCTCCCATAACACTGAAGCTTTCTTT. It encodes CASSSHNTEAFF.

J is TRBJ2-3 and V is TRBV5-1, with 10 bases identical to TRBD1. CDR1 and CDR2 from the germline V gene are SGHRS and YFSETQ. V gave up 7 bases and J gave up 6 bases; unmatched junction bases: 5. The CDR3 loop spans 13 amino acids. The CDR3 nucleotides read TGCGCCAGCCGTGGGACAGGGGCCGATACGCAGTATTTT. Amino acid sequence: CASRGTGADTQYF.

This chain uses TRBV5-1 with TRBJ2-2; 7 bases are shared with TRBD1. Losses at the gene ends were 4 bases for V and 1 base for J; bases not matched to a gene: 4. CDR3 length: 15 amino acids. The germline CDR1 and CDR2 sequences are SGHRS and YFSETQ. The CDR3 here is CASSRDRENTGELFF. In DNA form, the CDR3 reads TGCGCCAGCAGCAGAGACAGGGAGAACACCGGGGAGCTGTTTTTT.

The chain combines TRBV7-6 with TRBJ2-2; D may be TRBD1 (6 bases). Trimming left V 1 base short and J 2 bases short, with 14 bases between. Per the germline V gene, CDR1 is SGHVS and CDR2 is FNYEAQ. This CDR3 has 17 amino acids. The CDR3 protein is CASSLEPGTPNTGELFF. In DNA, the CDR3 is TGTGCCAGCAGCTTAGAGCCCGGGACACCTAACACCGGGGAGCTGTTTTTT. Drawing the rest from reference TRBV7-6 and TRBJ2-2, the complete variable domain is GAGVSQSPRYKVTKRGQDVALRCDPISGHVSLYWYRQALGQGPEFLTYFNYEAQQDKSGLPNDRFSAERPEGSISTLTIQRTEQRDSAMYRCASSLEPGTPNTGELFFGEGSRLTVL.

CDR3 region: CASSQYGTQDTEAFF. The CDR3 DNA reads as TGCGCCAGCAGCCAATACGGGACACAGGACACTGAAGCTTTCTTT. The V and J genes are TRBV4-1 and TRBJ1-1; D perhaps matches TRBD1 (6 bases). With 2 bases removed from V and 3 bases from J, the gap between germline ends came to 13 bases. Germline CDR1 reads MGHRA; CDR2 reads YSYEKL. This CDR3 has 15 amino acids.

The genes are TRBV6-5 and TRBJ1-2, with 9 nucleotides matching TRBD1. Germline V CDR1 and CDR2: MNHEY, SVGAGI. Losses at the gene ends were 2 bases for V and 3 bases for J; bases not matched to a gene: 1. CDR3 length: 14 amino acids. CDR3 sequence: CASSYTGGYYGYTF. As DNA, the CDR3 is TGTGCCAGCAGTTACACAGGGGGCTACTATGGCTACACCTTC.